The sequence of this TCR beta chain was determined in a study of radiation and T cells in renal cell carcinoma. Time point here: blood 2 weeks post-SBRT. The treatment was: 15 Gy SBRT to primary tumor, nephrectomy 4 weeks later. This renal cell carcinoma was of the clear cell type. On this clone itself: Its antigen is as yet unknown.

Clones were read by immunoSEQ multiplex PCR, and TCRdb kept only the in-frame ones, dropping some. The table lists 45,000 to 55,000 clones, roughly 78% of them singletons, with around 28% in the top ten. Looked up from germline, CDR1 is SGHRS and CDR2 is YFSETQ. There are 13 residues in the CDR3. J was trimmed by 2 bases and V by 3 bases; bases with no gene match: 2. Whole-study results and caveats: In blood, top tumor clones expanded by 2 weeks, shrinking by 4.

The TCR originated in a woman in her sixties or seventies with renal cell carcinoma. The sequences come from blood, collected from a patient whose treatment included radiotherapy and nephrectomy. The chain recombines TRBV5-1 with TRBJ2-7; 7 bases agree with TRBD1. CDR3: CASSSTGTYEQYF. The DNA of the CDR3 is TGCGCCAGCAGCTCGACAGGGACCTACGAGCAGTACTTC.